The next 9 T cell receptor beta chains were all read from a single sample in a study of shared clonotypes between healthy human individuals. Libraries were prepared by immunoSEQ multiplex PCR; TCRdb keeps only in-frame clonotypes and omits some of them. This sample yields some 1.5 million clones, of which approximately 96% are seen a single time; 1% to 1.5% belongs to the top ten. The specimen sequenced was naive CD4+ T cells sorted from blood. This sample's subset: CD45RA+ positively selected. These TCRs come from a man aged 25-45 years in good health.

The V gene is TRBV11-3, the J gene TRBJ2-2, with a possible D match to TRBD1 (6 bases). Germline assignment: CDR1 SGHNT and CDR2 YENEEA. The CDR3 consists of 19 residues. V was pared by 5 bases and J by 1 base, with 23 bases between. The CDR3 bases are TGTGCCAGCAGCCCACAAAACGGAACGGGACACCTGAACACCGGGGAGCTGTTTTTT. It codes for CASSPQNGTGHLNTGELFF.

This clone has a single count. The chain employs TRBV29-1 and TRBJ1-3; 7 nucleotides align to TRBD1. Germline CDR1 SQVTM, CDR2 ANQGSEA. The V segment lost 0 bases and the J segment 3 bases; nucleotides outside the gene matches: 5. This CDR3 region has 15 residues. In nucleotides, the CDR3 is TGCAGCGTTGAAGATCAAAGGGGGCTTGGAAACACCATATATTTT. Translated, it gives CSVEDQRGLGNTIYF.

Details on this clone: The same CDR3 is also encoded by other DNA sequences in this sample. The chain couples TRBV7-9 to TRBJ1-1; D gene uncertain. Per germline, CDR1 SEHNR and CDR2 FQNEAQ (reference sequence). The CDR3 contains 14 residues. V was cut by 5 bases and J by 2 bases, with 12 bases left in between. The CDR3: CASSPRGPNTEAFF. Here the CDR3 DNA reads TGTGCCAGCAGCCCACGGGGTCCAAACACTGAAGCTTTCTTT.

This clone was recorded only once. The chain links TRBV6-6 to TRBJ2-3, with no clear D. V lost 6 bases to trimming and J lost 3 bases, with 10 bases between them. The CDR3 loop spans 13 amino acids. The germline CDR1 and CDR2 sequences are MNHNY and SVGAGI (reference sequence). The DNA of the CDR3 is TGTGCCAGCAGCCCAATGGGGACAGATACGCAGTATTTT. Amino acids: CASSPMGTDTQYF.

The CDR3: CASSVESGRYQETQYF. In nucleotides, the CDR3 is TGTGCCAGCAGCGTAGAAAGCGGCAGATACCAAGAGACCCAGTACTTC. The chain recombines TRBV9 with TRBJ2-5; maybe TRBD2 (5 bases). This CDR3 is 16 amino acids long. Trimming took off 0 bases at V and 0 bases at J, with 12 bases between the two ends. CDR1 and CDR2 (germline): SGDLS, YYNGEE. Full variable domain (remainder filled in from reference TRBV9 and TRBJ2-5): DSGVTQTPKHLITATGQRVTLRCSPRSGDLSVYWYQQSLDQGLQFLIQYYNGEERAKGNILERFSAQQFPDLHSELNLSSLELGDSALYFCASSVESGRYQETQYFGPGTRLLVL.

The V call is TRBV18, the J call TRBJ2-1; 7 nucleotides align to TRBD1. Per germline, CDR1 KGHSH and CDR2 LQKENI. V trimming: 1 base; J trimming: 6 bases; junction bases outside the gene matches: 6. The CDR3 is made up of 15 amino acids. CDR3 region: CASSPRGQLGNEQFF. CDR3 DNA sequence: TGTGCCAGCTCACCACGGGGACAGCTTGGCAATGAGCAGTTCTTC. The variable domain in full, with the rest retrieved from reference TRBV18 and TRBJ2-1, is NAGVMQNPRHLVRRRGQEARLRCSPMKGHSHVYWYRQLPEEGLKFMVYLQKENIIDESGMPKERFSAEFPKEGPSILRIQQVVRGDSAAYFCASSPRGQLGNEQFFGPGTRLTVL.

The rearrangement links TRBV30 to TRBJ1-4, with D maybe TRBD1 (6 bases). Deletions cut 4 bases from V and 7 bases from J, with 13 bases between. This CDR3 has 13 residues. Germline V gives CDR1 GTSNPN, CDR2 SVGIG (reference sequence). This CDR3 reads CAWTRQVAEKLFF. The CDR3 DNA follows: TGTGCCTGGACCCGACAGGTGGCTGAAAAACTGTTTTTT.

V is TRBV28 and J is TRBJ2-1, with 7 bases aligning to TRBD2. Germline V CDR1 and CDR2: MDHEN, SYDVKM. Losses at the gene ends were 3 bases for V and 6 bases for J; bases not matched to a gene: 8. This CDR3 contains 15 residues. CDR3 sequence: CASSFRRELFNEQFF. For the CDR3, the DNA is TGTGCCAGCAGTTTTCGGCGGGAGTTGTTCAATGAGCAGTTCTTC.

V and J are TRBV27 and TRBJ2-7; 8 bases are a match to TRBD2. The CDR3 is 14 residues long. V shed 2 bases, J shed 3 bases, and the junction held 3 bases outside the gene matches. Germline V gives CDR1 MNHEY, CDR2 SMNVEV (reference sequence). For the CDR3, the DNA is TGTGCCAGCAGTTTAGGCGGGAGGCTCTACGAGCAGTACTTC. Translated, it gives CASSLGGRLYEQYF.